Below, 31 T cell receptor beta chains from the same sample are listed, as sequenced in a study of cytotoxic CD8 clonotypes in ibrutinib-treated CLL. The data were produced by immunoSEQ multiplex PCR, yet TCRdb's version contains in-frame clones alone and is incomplete. The sample has 130,000 or so clones, roughly 77% seen once. The source material was PBMCs, sampled after 12 months of ibrutinib treatment. All receptors derive from a human donor with chronic lymphocytic leukemia.

V gene TRBV9 combines with J gene TRBJ2-1; 14 bases fit TRBD2. Germline V gives CDR1 SGDLS, CDR2 YYNGEE. The CDR3 covers 16 residues. Trimming removed 10 bases from V and 4 bases from J; junction bases left unmatched: 10. The CDR3 region is CASTGTSGSKYNEQFF. CDR3 in DNA: TGTGCCTCAACGGGGACTAGCGGGAGTAAGTACAATGAGCAGTTCTTC.

This clone showed up just a few times. The sample contains more than one DNA sequence encoding this CDR3. The chain uses TRBV2 and TRBJ1-2, with D possibly being TRBD1 (5 bases). Germline V gene sequence: CDR1 SNHLY, CDR2 FYNNEI. The CDR3 has 13 amino acids. Trimming stripped 6 bases from V and 2 bases from J, with 10 bases between. The chain's CDR3 is CASSGTANYGYTF. CDR3 DNA sequence: TGTGCCAGCAGCGGGACCGCGAACTATGGCTACACCTTC.

This chain connects TRBV4-1 to TRBJ2-7; no definite D call. V was clipped by 1 base and J by 2 bases, with 12 bases between them. CDR3 length: 15 residues. Germline CDR1 and CDR2: MGHRA and YSYEKL. The CDR3 sequence is CASSQAFDEPYEQYF. The CDR3 DNA reads TGCGCCAGCAGCCAAGCGTTTGACGAACCCTACGAGCAGTACTTC.

The chain recombines TRBV19 with TRBJ2-3; 8 positions agree with TRBD2. Germline V lookup: CDR1 LNHDA, CDR2 SQIVND (reference sequence). The CDR3 spans 14 residues. J gave up 8 bases and V 2 bases, and 6 bases lay outside the gene matches. The CDR3 region has the DNA TGTGCCAGTAGTATAAGCGGGGGTCATGTTACGCAGTATTTT. It specifies CASSISGGHVTQYF.

Only a few counts were recorded for this clone. The chain links TRBV11-3 to TRBJ2-1; D uncertain. The CDR3 extends over 11 amino acids. The V end was cut by 5 bases, the J end by 8 bases, with 7 bases between. The germline V gene has CDR1 SGHNT and CDR2 YENEEA. For the CDR3, the DNA is TGTGCCAGCAGCGCGAGAGATGAGCAGTTCTTC. Protein product: CASSARDEQFF.

The gene calls are TRBV6-5 and TRBJ2-7; D is possibly TRBD2 (6 bases). Germline CDR1 MNHEY, CDR2 SVGAGI. Deletions cut 10 bases from V and 2 bases from J, with 15 bases between. The CDR3 is made up of 13 amino acids. For the CDR3, the DNA is TGTGCCACACGGGAGAGGGGACCCTACGAGCAGTACTTC. Amino acids: CATRERGPYEQYF.

The rearrangement links TRBV7-9 to TRBJ1-6; no clear D gene. V lost 2 bases and J lost 0, with 11 bases in between. The germline CDR1 and CDR2 sequences are SEHNR and FQNEAQ (reference sequence). The CDR3 is 17 residues long. CDR3 in DNA: TGTGCCAGCAGCTTACCCTATGCGAGCTCCTATAATTCACCCCTCCACTTT. Encoded protein: CASSLPYASSYNSPLHF.

The V and J genes are TRBV19 and TRBJ2-7; 10 positions match TRBD1. In germline, CDR1 is LNHDA, CDR2 SQIVND (reference sequence). V shed 10 bases, J shed 4 bases, and the junction held 16 bases outside the gene matches. The CDR3 totals 16 residues. The CDR3 protein is CATRDPTGTGVYEQYF. CDR3 sequence (DNA): TGTGCCACTAGGGATCCAACCGGGACAGGGGTGTACGAGCAGTACTTC.

This chain connects TRBV4-1 to TRBJ2-7; 10 positions match TRBD1. The ends lost 4 bases at V and 5 bases at J; junction bases unmatched: 5. The CDR3 runs 14 residues. CDR1 MGHRA and CDR2 YSYEKL come from the germline V gene. This chain's CDR3 is CASSPWTGGDEQYF. The CDR3 DNA is TGCGCCAGCAGCCCCTGGACAGGGGGGGACGAGCAGTACTTC.

The chain carries TRBV28 and TRBJ1-6; D not certain. The CDR3 is 14 residues long. The germline CDR1 and CDR2 sequences are MDHEN and SYDVKM. Trimming cost V 6 bases and J 2 bases, with 8 bases left between them. CDR3 sequence: CASSSRTYNSPLHF. DNA for the CDR3: TGTGCCAGCAGCAGCCGAACCTATAATTCACCCCTCCACTTT.

The chain has TRBV28 and TRBJ2-7, with D perhaps being TRBD1 or TRBD2 (6 bases each). The CDR3 totals 15 residues. Germline V gene sequence: CDR1 MDHEN, CDR2 SYDVKM. Between the trimmed V and J ends, which lost 5 bases and 2 bases, there was a span of 16 bases. The CDR3 region is CASSTRRGFAYEQYF. CDR3 DNA: TGTGCCAGCAGTACCCGGAGGGGGTTTGCCTACGAGCAGTACTTC.

V is TRBV21-1 and J is TRBJ1-3. TRBV21-1 has pseudogene status. The CDR3 has 17 amino acids. CDR3 nucleotide sequence: TGTGCCAGCAGCAAAGTCGGTAAGGCGATCTCTGGAAACACCATATATTTT. This translates into CASSKVGKAISGNTIYF.

This clone occurred a few times. This chain links TRBV30 with TRBJ1-5, with D possibly matching TRBD1 (5 bases). From germline, CDR1 is GTSNPN and CDR2 SVGIG (reference sequence). This CDR3 is 12 amino acids long. V was clipped by 5 bases and J by 7 bases, with 12 bases between them. The chain's CDR3 is CAWGGGNQPQHF. The CDR3 nucleotides are TGTGCCTGGGGCGGGGGGAACCAGCCCCAGCATTTT.

V usage is TRBV18 and J usage is TRBJ2-5; D possibly uses TRBD1 or TRBD2 (5 bases each). CDR1 is KGHSH and CDR2 is LQKENI in the germline V gene. Between the trimmed V and J ends, which lost 3 bases and 1 base, there was a span of 15 bases. CDR3 length: 16 residues. The CDR3 coding sequence is TGTGCCAGCTCACCTTCCGCAATTGGGGGCCAAGAGACCCAGTACTTC. This translates into CASSPSAIGGQETQYF. Full variable domain (outside the CDR3, taken from reference TRBV18 and TRBJ2-5): NAGVMQNPRHLVRRRGQEARLRCSPMKGHSHVYWYRQLPEEGLKFMVYLQKENIIDESGMPKERFSAEFPKEGPSILRIQQVVRGDSAAYFCASSPSAIGGQETQYFGPGTRLLVL.

This clone appeared a single time. The chain is built from TRBV16 and TRBJ1-2; possible D gene TRBD1, 6 bases. This CDR3 has 14 amino acids. Germline-derived CDR1 and CDR2 are KGHSY and FQNENV. The V gene lost 1 base and the J gene lost 6 bases, with 12 bases spanning the gap. The CDR3, as DNA: TGTGCCAGCAGCCAATTTGTGGGGGGCGATGGCTACACCTTC. Residues: CASSQFVGGDGYTF.

The gene calls are TRBV21-1 and TRBJ1-1; the table's D call TRBD1 went unverified against the DNA. TRBV21-1 counts as a pseudogene. This CDR3 spans 15 amino acids. The CDR3 bases are TGTGCCAGCAGGGGGGCGGACAGGCCTAACACTGAAGCTTTCTTT. This sequence encodes CASRGADRPNTEAFF.

The chain uses TRBV7-2 and TRBJ1-2; D gene ambiguous. Germline V CDR1 and CDR2: SGHTA, FQGNSA. Trimming took 2 bases from V and 6 from J, leaving 10 bases between them. The CDR3 extends over 13 amino acids. The DNA for the CDR3 is TGTGCCAGCAGCTTAAGGGAACGGGATGGCTACACCTTC. This codes for CASSLRERDGYTF. Full variable domain (outside the CDR3, taken from reference TRBV7-2 and TRBJ1-2): GAGVSQSPSNKVTEKGKDVELRCDPISGHTALYWYRQSLGQGLEFLIYFQGNSAPDKSGLPSDRFSAERTGGSVSTLTIQRTQQEDSAVYLCASSLRERDGYTFGSGTRLTVV.

The gene calls are TRBV7-9 and TRBJ1-6; perhaps TRBD1 as D (5 bases). Germline V lookup: CDR1 SEHNR, CDR2 FQNEAQ (reference sequence). V was shortened by 2 bases and J by 0 bases, with 11 bases between the two germline ends. The CDR3 sequence is 17 residues long. CDR3: CASSLRGTSSYNSPLHF. CDR3 in DNA: TGTGCCAGCAGCTTAAGGGGAACGAGCTCCTATAATTCACCCCTCCACTTT.

The gene calls are TRBV27 and TRBJ2-5, with TRBD1 matching over 8 bases. V trimming: 8 bases; J trimming: 2 bases; junction bases outside the gene matches: 10. The CDR3 has 15 amino acids. Germline loops: CDR1 MNHEY, CDR2 SMNVEV (reference sequence). Written as DNA, the CDR3 is TGTGCCAGCTCACGACTCGGACAGGGACAAGAGACCCAGTACTTC. Its translation: CASSRLGQGQETQYF.

The gene calls are TRBV19 and TRBJ1-5; 12 bases are a match to TRBD1. The V segment lost 4 bases and the J segment 2 bases; nucleotides outside the gene matches: 12. The CDR3 is made up of 19 amino acids. Germline values: CDR1 LNHDA, CDR2 SQIVND (reference sequence). CDR3 in amino acids: CASSTDRDRGRFGNQPQHF. CDR3 DNA sequence: TGTGCCAGTAGTACGGACCGGGACAGGGGGCGTTTTGGCAATCAGCCCCAGCATTTT.

V gene TRBV7-9 combines with J gene TRBJ2-2; 11 bases align to TRBD2. Trimming took 6 bases from V and 3 from J; bases not matched to a gene: 9. This CDR3 region has 17 residues. Germline CDR1 and CDR2: SEHNR and FQNEAQ (reference sequence). The CDR3 spells CASRVGLAGYYTGELFF. The CDR3 region has the DNA TGTGCCAGCAGAGTAGGACTAGCGGGTTATTACACCGGGGAGCTGTTTTTT.

This clone has only a few counts. This chain uses TRBV10-3 with TRBJ2-7, with TRBD1 matching 7 bases. The V segment lost 6 bases and the J segment 9 bases; nucleotides outside the gene matches: 8. Germline CDR1 ENHRY, CDR2 SYGVKD. The CDR3 extends over 12 amino acids. CDR3 sequence (DNA): TGTGCCATCAGCGGGGACAGATCGGTGCAGTACTTC. Its protein product is CAISGDRSVQYF.

This clone was counted at least ten times. This chain uses TRBV19 with TRBJ1-3; the match to TRBD1 covers 9 bases. V was clipped by 9 bases and J by 8 bases; unmatched bases: 5. Germline V lookup: CDR1 LNHDA, CDR2 SQIVND (reference sequence). The CDR3 loop spans 12 amino acids. The CDR3, as DNA: TGTGCCAGCCGGGACAGGGTTTACACCATATATTTT. It translates to CASRDRVYTIYF.

The CDR3, as DNA: TGTGCCAGCAGCTTGGGCCTAACTAGGGGGGATGGCTACACCTTC. This codes for CASSLGLTRGDGYTF. The chain is built from TRBV5-4 and TRBJ1-2; D may be TRBD1 (6 bases). From germline, CDR1 is SGHNT and CDR2 YYREEE (reference sequence). The CDR3 contains 15 residues. Trimming took 0 bases from V and 6 from J, leaving 15 bases between them.

This chain connects TRBV5-1 to TRBJ2-1, with 13 bases lining up with TRBD2. The germline V gene has CDR1 SGHRS and CDR2 YFSETQ. The CDR3 loop spans 19 amino acids. Trimming at V came to 4 bases and at J to 6 bases, leaving 16 bases not matched to a gene. The DNA of the CDR3 is TGCGCCAGCAGCGAAACCGGGACTAGCGGGATCGCGGGACGCAATGAGCAGTTCTTC. It is translated as CASSETGTSGIAGRNEQFF.

The J gene is TRBJ1-5, the V gene TRBV5-4; D remains ambiguous. Germline V CDR1 and CDR2: SGHNT, YYREEE (reference sequence). The CDR3 sequence is 12 residues long. The ends were cut back, 9 bases at V and 6 bases at J, with 13 bases in the middle. The CDR3 region is CATSRRVQPQHF. As DNA, the CDR3 is TGTGCCACCTCCCGGAGGGTTCAGCCCCAGCATTTT.

The rearrangement uses TRBV11-2 and TRBJ1-1; D gene unclear. V was trimmed by 0 bases and J by 1 base, leaving 6 bases between them. In germline, CDR1 is SGHAT, CDR2 FQNNGV. This CDR3 is 14 amino acids long. CDR3 sequence (DNA): TGTGCCAGCAGCTTAGATGTCTCGAACACTGAAGCTTTCTTT. Amino acid sequence: CASSLDVSNTEAFF.

The rearrangement uses TRBV2 and TRBJ1-5, with D maybe TRBD1 (6 bases). In germline, CDR1 is SNHLY, CDR2 FYNNEI. The CDR3 is 13 amino acids. V dropped 7 bases and J dropped 4 bases, with 11 bases sitting between them. DNA for the CDR3: TGTGCCAGCAAAGCAGGGGCGAATCAGCCCCAGCATTTT. Protein: CASKAGANQPQHF.

This clone appeared a single time. The chain couples TRBV23-1 to TRBJ1-1; tentative D call: TRBD1 (5 bases). TRBV23-1 is given ORF status, its function remaining uncertain. The CDR3 covers 15 residues. V gave up 3 bases and J gave up 1 base, with 12 bases separating them. CDR3 sequence reads: CASSHSRGGNTEAFF. In DNA, the CDR3 is TGCGCCAGCAGTCACTCCCGGGGGGGGAACACTGAAGCTTTCTTT.

This clone was detected once. This chain uses TRBV7-8 with TRBJ1-1; D possibly corresponds to TRBD1 (5 bases). Per the germline V gene, CDR1 is SGHVS and CDR2 is FQNEAQ. V lost 4 bases to trimming and J lost 0 bases, with 12 bases between them. The CDR3 covers 15 residues. CDR3 bases: TGTGCCAGCAGCTCGATGACAGCCATGAACACTGAAGCTTTCTTT. It translates to CASSSMTAMNTEAFF.

The rearrangement joins TRBV7-6 to TRBJ2-1, with 9 bases aligning to TRBD2. The CDR3 is made up of 15 amino acids. The germline V gene has CDR1 SGHVS and CDR2 FNYEAQ. After removal of 4 bases from V and 2 bases from J, the junction contained 3 bases not matched to a gene. The CDR3 protein is CASSYIAGAYNEQFF. CDR3 DNA sequence: TGTGCCAGCAGCTACATAGCGGGGGCCTACAATGAGCAGTTCTTC.